The following is a TCR beta chain sequence with its context. The sample is drawn from a study of T-cell reconstitution after alpha-beta-depleted transplantation in children. Unique molecular identifiers were incorporated when the TCRbeta library was constructed. TCRdb processed the PCR reads anew with MiXCR; each CDR3 protein has one entry. The table has more than 450,000 distinct CDR3 sequences, 18% seen once; the top ten hold 2.5% to 3.5%. The CDR3 sequence is 15 residues long. Germline V CDR1 and CDR2: SGDLS, YYNGEE. The V and J ends lost 4 bases and 3 bases, in that order; junction bases with no gene match: 6.

This sequence was found in a human donor who donated a stem cell graft to a child with acute lymphoblastic leukemia. The material was PBMCs from the stem cell graft donor, obtained from the stem cell graft. This chain links TRBV9 with TRBJ1-5; TRBD1 aligns across 8 bases. CDR3 coding DNA: TGTGCCAGCAGCCCAACAGGGGGTCCCAATCAGCCCCAGCATTTT. Amino acids: CASSPTGGPNQPQHF.